This TCR beta chain appears in the sequencing data of a study of identical twins. TCRdb analysed the 5' RACE reads with MiXCR anew, one entry per CDR3 protein. Among 500,000 to 550,000 distinct CDR3 sequences listed, under 25% were seen once. The germline V gene encodes CDR1 SEHNR and CDR2 FQNEAQ (reference sequence). This CDR3 spans 15 amino acids. The junction had 12 bases not matched to a gene; V was cut back by 11 bases and J by 0 bases. The sample also formed part of further work on T cells expressing NK-cell markers. According to that study: Investigators obtained TCR beta repertoires from sorted CD3+CD56+NKG2C+, CD3+CD56+NKG2C- and CD3+CD56-NKG2C+ T cells. Of CD8+ T cells, about 1.0-7.5% belonged to dominant NKG2C+ clonotypes in 5 or 6 donors. HCMV specificity was not established for the expanded NKG2C+ T cell clones.

Specimen: CD4+ T cells sorted from blood. The origin of this receptor is a woman under 30 in good health. The chain combines TRBV7-9 with TRBJ1-1; TRBD1 aligns across 7 bases. CDR3 in amino acids: CAGQGDRLMNTEAFF. Written as DNA, the CDR3 is TGTGCCGGCCAGGGGGACAGACTTATGAACACTGAAGCTTTCTTT.